This TCR beta chain emerged from a study of blood T cells in healthy people across ages. The authors ran a second PCR of 7 to 11 cycles using a sample-barcoded 5' primer and a J-beta primer mix. One entry per CDR3 protein results from TCRdb running MiXCR on the 5' RACE reads. The sample has fewer than 800,000 distinct CDR3 sequences; more than 20% are singletons. In terms of origin and age, donors were healthy Caucasian individuals from Russia aged roughly 6 to 100. A few counts support this clonotype. Its specificity is not known. Regarding the study as a whole: It was the long-lived donors that had more naive CD4+ cells and higher diversity than aged donors. Age advanced and TCR beta diversity per million T cells fell, roughly linearly. There was no known CMV status for donors, so expanded clonotype changes were possibly confounded.

Trimming pared 8 bases from V and 7 bases from J, leaving 8 bases between. This CDR3 region has 11 residues. Germline CDR1 and CDR2: MNHEY and SMNVEV (reference sequence). Input material: blood. The origin of this receptor is a man in his 70s in good health. The chain couples TRBV27 to TRBJ2-2; no firm D call. In DNA, the CDR3 is TGTGCCAGCTTTGGGTTCGGGGAGCTGTTTTTT. Encoded protein: CASFGFGELFF.